This T cell receptor (beta chain) came from a study of cytomegalovirus exposure and HLA in healthy donors. Germline V gene sequence: CDR1 MNHEY, CDR2 SMNVEV (reference sequence). The V end was cut by 0 bases, the J end by 8 bases, with 11 bases between. The CDR3 has 14 residues. Sequenced by immunoSEQ multiplex PCR; TCRdb stores in-frame clones only, minus some. The sample contains 200,000 to 250,000 clones, approximately 88% of which appear only once. This sequence was found in a woman in her thirties in good health and CMV-seropositive. V usage is TRBV27 and J usage is TRBJ2-1, with D unclear. Sequencing input: PBMCs. The CDR3 reads CASSLSASSHEQFF. As DNA, the CDR3 is TGTGCCAGCAGTTTATCGGCGTCTTCCCATGAGCAGTTCTTC.